The present TCR beta chain was sequenced within a study of T cells after yellow fever vaccination. TCRdb reprocessed the 5' RACE reads with MiXCR, giving one entry per CDR3 protein. This table holds about 500,000 distinct CDR3 sequences, about a sixth found once. This clonotype was detected only a few times. The target antigen is unknown. General study results and limits: Contaminants from the bulk population, in the form of abundant clonotypes, could be found in FACS-sorted repertoires. When the response was secondary, it was weaker but reached its peak faster, day 5 versus 15. Few clonotypes appeared in both CD4 and CD8 compartments. Subsequent booster samples again held most clones from primary vaccination (more than 95% CD4, approximately 85% CD8).

The sequencing here drew on PBMCs, taken 5 to 6 days after the first yellow fever vaccination. The sequence was collected from a man between 18 and 29 years old who received the YFV17D yellow fever vaccine.

The DNA for the CDR3 is TGTGCCAGCAGACGCGGGGGGTCTGGCACAGATACGCAGTATTTT. Translation gives CASRRGGSGTDTQYF. The chain joins TRBV12-3 or TRBV12-4 to TRBJ2-3; TRBD2 agrees at 8 bases. Germline trimming cut 6 bases from V and 1 base from J; bases unmatched to any gene: 6. This CDR3 has 15 residues.